These 21 T cell receptor beta chains were all obtained from the same sample, sequenced in a study of T cells in Graves' hyperthyroidism and ophthalmopathy. It was RNA transcripts that yielded the amplified TCR beta CDR3 regions. The HTBI primer set served for first-round RT-PCR of the TCR CDR3. Using its own MiXCR run on the multiplex PCR reads, TCRdb lists one record per CDR3 protein. The table shows fewer than 650,000 distinct CDR3 sequences, with around 13% occurring only once. Source material: blood. The receptors here all came from a woman in her 30s with Graves' hyperthyroidism that later progressed to Graves' ophthalmopathy.

This clonotype has at least ten counts. This sequence joins TRBV28 and TRBJ2-5; TRBD1 is a possible D gene (7 bases). V lost 10 bases and J lost 2, with 20 bases in between. This CDR3 has 15 amino acids. Germline CDR1 and CDR2: MDHEN and SYDVKM. The CDR3 DNA is TGTGCCACCCGGGCGGGACAGTCGAAACAAGAGACCCAGTACTTC. This encodes CATRAGQSKQETQYF.

This clonotype was recorded at least ten times. This chain links TRBV7-8 with TRBJ2-1; 11 nucleotides agree with TRBD2. Trimming cost V 5 bases and J 9 bases; bases outside gene matches: 9. CDR3 length: 15 residues. CDR1 is SGHVS and CDR2 is FQNEAQ in the germline V gene. Here the CDR3 DNA reads TGTGCCAGCAGCCAGACTAGCGGGAACAGGGCTGAGCAGTTCTTC. Protein sequence: CASSQTSGNRAEQFF.

This clonotype was counted many times. CDR3 region: CASWRETSTDTQYF. The CDR3 coding sequence is TGTGCCAGTTGGAGAGAGACTAGCACAGATACGCAGTATTTT. This sequence joins TRBV19 and TRBJ2-3, with unresolved D. V shed 8 bases and J shed 0 bases, with 12 bases lying between them. Germline lookup yields CDR1 LNHDA and CDR2 SQIVND (reference sequence). The CDR3 totals 14 residues.

This clonotype was counted ten times or more. The DNA of the CDR3 is TGTGCCAGCAGTACGGACAGGGTATCACAGGAGACCCAGTACTTC. This translates into CASSTDRVSQETQYF. V and J are TRBV2 and TRBJ2-5; 8 bases line up with TRBD1. CDR1 SNHLY and CDR2 FYNNEI come from the germline V gene. This CDR3 contains 15 residues. V lost 5 bases, J lost 5 bases, and 10 bases stayed unmatched.

The chain uses TRBV5-8 and TRBJ1-6, with 7 bases identical to TRBD1. The CDR3 covers 15 residues. The germline V gene encodes CDR1 SGHTS and CDR2 YDEGEE. V trimming: 4 bases; J trimming: 8 bases; junction bases outside the gene matches: 9. CDR3 DNA sequence: TGTGCCAGCAGCAGTTCGACAGGGACCTATTCACCCCTCCACTTT. Translating gives CASSSSTGTYSPLHF.

The rearrangement links TRBV19 to TRBJ2-3, with 7 bases identical to TRBD1. The length of the CDR3 is 14 residues. The germline V gene has CDR1 LNHDA and CDR2 SQIVND (reference sequence). V lost 9 bases to trimming and J lost 5 bases; unmatched junction nucleotides: 11. As DNA, the CDR3 is TGTGCCAGCACGACAGGGTTATTCATAGATACGCAGTATTTT. It encodes CASTTGLFIDTQYF.

This clonotype was recorded at least ten times. The J gene is TRBJ2-4, the V gene TRBV2; D uncertain. The V and J ends lost 4 bases and 7 bases respectively, with 11 bases between them. CDR1 SNHLY and CDR2 FYNNEI come from the germline V gene. The CDR3 runs to 13 residues. The CDR3 loop is CASSAPDPNIQYF. The CDR3 region has the DNA TGTGCCAGCAGTGCCCCGGACCCCAACATTCAGTACTTC.

J is TRBJ1-1 and V is TRBV27; the D is unclear. Germline-derived CDR1 and CDR2 are MNHEY and SMNVEV (reference sequence). This CDR3 spans 14 amino acids. The V end was cut by 3 bases, the J end by 3 bases, with 11 bases between. This CDR3 is CASSLAERYTEAFF. CDR3 coding DNA: TGTGCCAGCAGTTTGGCCGAGAGGTACACTGAAGCTTTCTTT.

This clonotype was seen repeatedly, ten times or more. J is TRBJ2-7 and V is TRBV7-9; possibly TRBD2 for D (5 bases). The V end was cut by 1 base, the J end by 0 bases, with 13 bases between. Looked up from germline, CDR1 is SEHNR and CDR2 is FQNEAQ (reference sequence). The CDR3 runs 16 residues. CDR3 amino acids: CASSLVGGWSSYEQYF. CDR3 coding DNA: TGTGCCAGCAGCTTAGTTGGCGGGTGGAGCTCCTACGAGCAGTACTTC.

This clonotype was observed a few times. Written as DNA, the CDR3 is TGTGCCAGCAGTTCCCGAGGGAGCGGGAGTGTCAATGAGCAGTTCTTC. Protein: CASSSRGSGSVNEQFF. The V gene is TRBV27, the J gene TRBJ2-1; 8 bases are shared with TRBD2. The CDR3 loop spans 16 amino acids. Germline CDR1 reads MNHEY; CDR2 reads SMNVEV (reference sequence). V was clipped by 4 bases and J by 6 bases; unmatched bases: 11.

V is TRBV25-1 and J is TRBJ1-4; D is perhaps TRBD1 (5 bases). The CDR3 covers 14 residues. V dropped 4 bases and J dropped 7 bases, with 13 bases sitting between them. The germline V gene encodes CDR1 MGHDK and CDR2 SYGVNS. CDR3 nucleotide sequence: TGTGCCAGCAGTGCTCGGGGCCGTATTGAAAAACTGTTTTTT. Translating it yields CASSARGRIEKLFF.

Note on this clonotype: Lacking the conserved final phenylalanine or tryptophan, this CDR3 likely reflects a read error. The limits of the CDR3 on the DNA are not certain, so only TCRdb's listed CDR3 is given. The rearrangement joins TRBV2 to TRBJ2-3; the table's D call of TRBD2 was not tested on the DNA. The CDR3 has 16 amino acids, counting both end residues. Germline V gene lookup returns CDR1 SNHLY and CDR2 FYNNEI. The CDR3 sequence: CASSEISLAGQDTLYL.

The sample holds many counts of this clonotype. V is TRBV12-3 or TRBV12-4 and J is TRBJ2-1; D is unresolved. V was cut by 8 bases and J by 3 bases, with 14 bases left in between. The CDR3 spans 14 residues. The CDR3 nucleotides are TGTGCCAGCCTTTTGAGCGTCAGCTACAATGAGCAGTTCTTC. Translating gives CASLLSVSYNEQFF.

The J gene is TRBJ2-7, the V gene TRBV29-1, with 9 bases that match TRBD1. V lost 5 bases to trimming and J lost 5 bases; unmatched junction nucleotides: 10. The CDR3 has 14 amino acids. The germline CDR1 and CDR2 sequences are SQVTM and ANQGSEA. The CDR3 spells CSVPSTGGWNEQYF. The CDR3 bases are TGCAGCGTTCCCTCGACAGGGGGGTGGAACGAGCAGTACTTC.

There are many counts of this clonotype. V gene TRBV24-1 combines with J gene TRBJ2-1; a weak D match, TRBD2 (5 bases). The CDR3 consists of 14 residues. Germline V CDR1 and CDR2: KGHDR, SFDVKD. Trimming shortened V by 8 bases and J by 2 bases, and 12 bases separated the two germline ends. The CDR3 DNA is TGTGCCACCATGCCCGAGGGCCCCTACAATGAGCAGTTCTTC. It specifies CATMPEGPYNEQFF.

This clonotype was seen repeatedly, ten times or more. The chain couples TRBV7-2 to TRBJ2-6; D is unresolved. This CDR3 is 15 amino acids long. Trimming stripped 2 bases from V and 2 bases from J, with 7 bases between. CDR1 and CDR2 from the germline V gene are SGHTA and FQGNSA. CDR3 DNA sequence: TGTGCCAGCAGCTTACGAGTAGCTGGGGCCAACGTCCTGACTTTC. Protein product: CASSLRVAGANVLTF.

This clonotype was counted many times. V is TRBV28 and J is TRBJ1-2; TRBD1 aligns across 9 bases. The V gene end was trimmed by 8 bases and the J gene end by 1 base; junction bases not matched to a gene: 8. Germline V lookup: CDR1 MDHEN, CDR2 SYDVKM. This CDR3 is 15 amino acids long. The DNA of the CDR3 is TGTGCCAGCTCCGGTCCGGGACAGGGTAACTATGGCTACACCTTC. Translating gives CASSGPGQGNYGYTF.

This clonotype showed up just a few times. The CDR3 sequence is CASSPPGDYNEQFF. CDR3 coding DNA: TGTGCCAGCAGTCCCCCCGGGGACTACAATGAGCAGTTCTTC. V is TRBV28 and J is TRBJ2-1; weak D call: TRBD2 (5 bases). CDR1 and CDR2 from the germline V gene are MDHEN and SYDVKM. There are 14 residues in the CDR3. The V and J ends lost 5 bases and 3 bases respectively, with 11 bases between them.

The V and J genes are TRBV5-6 and TRBJ1-2; maybe TRBD1 (6 bases). V was trimmed by 4 bases and J by 0 bases, leaving 13 bases between them. Germline values: CDR1 SGHDT, CDR2 YYEEEE. This CDR3 is built from 15 residues. The CDR3 loop reads CASSPMWGPNYGYTF. For the CDR3, the DNA is TGTGCCAGCAGCCCAATGTGGGGGCCTAACTATGGCTACACCTTC.

The chain joins TRBV20-1 to TRBJ2-5, with no clear D. The CDR3 totals 13 residues. Looked up from germline, CDR1 is DFQATT and CDR2 is SNEGSKA (reference sequence). V was shortened by 6 bases and J by 4 bases, with 15 bases between the two germline ends. As DNA, the CDR3 is TGCAGTGCCGATAAGGGAAGGTCAGAGACCCAGTACTTC. Its translation: CSADKGRSETQYF.

This clonotype was detected many times. V is TRBV28 and J is TRBJ2-5; possibly TRBD1 for D (6 bases). V was trimmed by 3 bases and J by 4 bases, leaving 18 bases between them. CDR3 length: 16 amino acids. From germline, CDR1 is MDHEN and CDR2 SYDVKM. CDR3 DNA: TGTGCCAGCAGTTTTCTTCCAGGGGCAGGAGGAGAGACCCAGTACTTC. This encodes CASSFLPGAGGETQYF.